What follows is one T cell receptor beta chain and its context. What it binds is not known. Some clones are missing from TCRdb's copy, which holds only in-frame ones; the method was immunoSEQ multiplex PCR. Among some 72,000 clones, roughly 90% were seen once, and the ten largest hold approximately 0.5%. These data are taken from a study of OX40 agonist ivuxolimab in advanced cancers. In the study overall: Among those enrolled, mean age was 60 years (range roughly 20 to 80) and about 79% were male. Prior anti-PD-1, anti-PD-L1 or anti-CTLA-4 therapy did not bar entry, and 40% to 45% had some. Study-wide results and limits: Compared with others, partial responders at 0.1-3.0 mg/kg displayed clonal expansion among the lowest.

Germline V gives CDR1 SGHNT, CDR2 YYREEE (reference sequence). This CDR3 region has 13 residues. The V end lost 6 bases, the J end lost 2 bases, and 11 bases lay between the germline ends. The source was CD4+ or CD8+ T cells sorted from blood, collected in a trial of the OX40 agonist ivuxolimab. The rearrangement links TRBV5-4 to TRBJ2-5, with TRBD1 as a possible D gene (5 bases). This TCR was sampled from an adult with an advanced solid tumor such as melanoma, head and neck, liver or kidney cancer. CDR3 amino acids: CASNRNPQETQYF. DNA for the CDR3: TGTGCCAGCAACAGGAACCCACAAGAGACCCAGTACTTC.